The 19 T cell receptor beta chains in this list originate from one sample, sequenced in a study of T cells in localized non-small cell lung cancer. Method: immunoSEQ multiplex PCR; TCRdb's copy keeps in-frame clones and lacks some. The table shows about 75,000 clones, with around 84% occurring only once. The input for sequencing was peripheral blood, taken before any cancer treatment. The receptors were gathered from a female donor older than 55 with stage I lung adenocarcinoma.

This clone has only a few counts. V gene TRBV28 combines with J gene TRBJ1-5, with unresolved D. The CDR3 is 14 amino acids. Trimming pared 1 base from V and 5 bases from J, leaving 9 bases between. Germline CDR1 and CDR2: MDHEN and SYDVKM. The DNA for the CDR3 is TGTGCCAGCAGTTTATTAGGAGAGGATCAGCCCCAGCATTTT. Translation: CASSLLGEDQPQHF.

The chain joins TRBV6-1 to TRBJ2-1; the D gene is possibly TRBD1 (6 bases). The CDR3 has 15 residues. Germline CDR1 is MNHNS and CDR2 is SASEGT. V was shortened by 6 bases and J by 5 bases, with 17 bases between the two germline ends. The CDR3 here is CASSLREGGNNEQFF. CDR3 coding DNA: TGTGCCAGCAGCCTCAGGGAAGGGGGTAACAATGAGCAGTTCTTC.

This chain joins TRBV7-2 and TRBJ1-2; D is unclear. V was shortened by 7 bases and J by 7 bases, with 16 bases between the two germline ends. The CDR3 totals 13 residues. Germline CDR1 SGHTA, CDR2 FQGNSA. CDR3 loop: CASTPPLTAGYTF. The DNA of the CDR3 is TGTGCCAGCACCCCACCTCTGACGGCTGGCTACACCTTC.

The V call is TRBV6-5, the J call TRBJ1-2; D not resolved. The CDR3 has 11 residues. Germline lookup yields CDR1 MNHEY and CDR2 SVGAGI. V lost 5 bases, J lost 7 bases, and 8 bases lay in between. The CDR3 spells CASSHMLGYTF. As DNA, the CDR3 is TGTGCCAGCAGTCACATGCTTGGCTACACCTTC.

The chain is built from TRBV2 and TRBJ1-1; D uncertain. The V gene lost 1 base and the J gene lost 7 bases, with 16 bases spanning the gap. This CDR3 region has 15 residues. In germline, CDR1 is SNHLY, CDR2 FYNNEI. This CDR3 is CASSEEPFETNEAFF. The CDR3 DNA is TGTGCCAGCAGTGAAGAGCCTTTCGAGACCAATGAAGCTTTCTTT. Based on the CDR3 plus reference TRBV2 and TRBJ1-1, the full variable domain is EPEVTQTPSHQVTQMGQEVILRCVPISNHLYFYWYRQILGQKVEFLVSFYNNEISEKSEIFDDQFSVERPDGSNFTLKIRSTKLEDSAMYFCASSEEPFETNEAFFGQGTRLTVV.

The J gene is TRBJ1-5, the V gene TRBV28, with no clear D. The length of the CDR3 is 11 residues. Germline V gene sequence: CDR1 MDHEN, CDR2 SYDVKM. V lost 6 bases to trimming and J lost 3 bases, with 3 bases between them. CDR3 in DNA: TGTGCCAGCAGACTCAATCAGCCCCAGCATTTT. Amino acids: CASRLNQPQHF.

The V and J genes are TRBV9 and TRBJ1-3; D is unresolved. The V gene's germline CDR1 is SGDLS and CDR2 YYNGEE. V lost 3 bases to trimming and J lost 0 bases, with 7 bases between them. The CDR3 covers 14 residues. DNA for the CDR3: TGTGCCAGCAGCGGGGATATCTCTGGAAACACCATATATTTT. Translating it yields CASSGDISGNTIYF. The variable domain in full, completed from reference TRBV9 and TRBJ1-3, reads DSGVTQTPKHLITATGQRVTLRCSPRSGDLSVYWYQQSLDQGLQFLIQYYNGEERAKGNILERFSAQQFPDLHSELNLSSLELGDSALYFCASSGDISGNTIYFGEGSWLTVV.

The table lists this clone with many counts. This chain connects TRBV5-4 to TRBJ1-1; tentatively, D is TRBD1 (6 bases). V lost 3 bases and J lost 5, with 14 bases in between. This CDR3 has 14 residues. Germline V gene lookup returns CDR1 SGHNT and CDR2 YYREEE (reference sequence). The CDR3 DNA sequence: TGTGCCAGCAGCTCGGCGGGGGCGGGAACTGAAGCTTTCTTT. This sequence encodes CASSSAGAGTEAFF.

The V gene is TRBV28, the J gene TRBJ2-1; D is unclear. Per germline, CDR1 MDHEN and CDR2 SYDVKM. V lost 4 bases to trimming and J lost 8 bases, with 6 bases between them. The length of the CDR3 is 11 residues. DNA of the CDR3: TGTGCCAGCAGTTATCGGGATGAGCAGTTCTTC. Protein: CASSYRDEQFF.

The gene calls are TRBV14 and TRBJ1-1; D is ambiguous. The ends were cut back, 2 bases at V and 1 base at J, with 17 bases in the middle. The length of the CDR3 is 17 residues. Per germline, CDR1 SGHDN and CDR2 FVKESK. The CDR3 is CASSQTSLYSENTEAFF. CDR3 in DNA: TGTGCCAGCAGCCAAACCAGCCTATATTCCGAGAACACTGAAGCTTTCTTT.

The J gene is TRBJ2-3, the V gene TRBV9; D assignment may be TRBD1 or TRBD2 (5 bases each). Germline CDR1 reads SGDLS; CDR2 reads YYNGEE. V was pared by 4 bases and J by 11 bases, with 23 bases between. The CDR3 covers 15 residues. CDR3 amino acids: CASSPGTHRVGMQYF. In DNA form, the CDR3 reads TGTGCCAGCAGCCCCGGGACGCATCGCGTGGGTATGCAGTATTTT.

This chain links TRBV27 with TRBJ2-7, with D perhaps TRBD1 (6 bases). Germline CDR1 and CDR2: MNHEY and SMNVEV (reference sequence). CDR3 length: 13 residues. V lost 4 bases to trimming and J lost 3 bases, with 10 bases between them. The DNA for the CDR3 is TGTGCCAGCAGTTACGGACAGCTCTACGAGCAGTACTTC. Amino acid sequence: CASSYGQLYEQYF.

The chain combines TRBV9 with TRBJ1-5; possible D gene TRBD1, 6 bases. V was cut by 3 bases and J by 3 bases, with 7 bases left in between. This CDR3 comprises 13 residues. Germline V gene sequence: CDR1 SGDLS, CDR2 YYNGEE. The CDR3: CASSGGLNQPQHF. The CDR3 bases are TGTGCCAGCAGCGGGGGGCTCAATCAGCCCCAGCATTTT.

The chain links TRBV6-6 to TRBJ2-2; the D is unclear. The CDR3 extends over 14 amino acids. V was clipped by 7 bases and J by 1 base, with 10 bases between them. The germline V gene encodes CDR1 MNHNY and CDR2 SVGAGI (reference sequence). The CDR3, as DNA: TGTGCCAGCAAAAAGGAAAAGAACACCGGGGAGCTGTTTTTT. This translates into CASKKEKNTGELFF.

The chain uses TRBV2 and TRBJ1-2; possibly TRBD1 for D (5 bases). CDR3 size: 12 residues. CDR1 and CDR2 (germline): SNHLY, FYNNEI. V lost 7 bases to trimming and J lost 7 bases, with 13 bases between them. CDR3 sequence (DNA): TGTGCCAGCATCGACAGTTTCTCTGGCTACACCTTC. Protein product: CASIDSFSGYTF.

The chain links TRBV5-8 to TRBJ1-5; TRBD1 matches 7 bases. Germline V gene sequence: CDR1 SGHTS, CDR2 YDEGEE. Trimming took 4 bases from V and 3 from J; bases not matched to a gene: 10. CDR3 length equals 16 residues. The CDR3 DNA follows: TGTGCCAGCAGCAATCCTGACAGGGAGCCCAATCAGCCCCAGCATTTT. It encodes CASSNPDREPNQPQHF.

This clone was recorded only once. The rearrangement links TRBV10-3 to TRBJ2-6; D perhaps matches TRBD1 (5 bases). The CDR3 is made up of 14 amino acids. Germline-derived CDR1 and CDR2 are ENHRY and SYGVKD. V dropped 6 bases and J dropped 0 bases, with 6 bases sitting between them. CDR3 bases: TGTGCCATCAGGCAGGGCTCTGGGGCCAACGTCCTGACTTTC. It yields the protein CAIRQGSGANVLTF.

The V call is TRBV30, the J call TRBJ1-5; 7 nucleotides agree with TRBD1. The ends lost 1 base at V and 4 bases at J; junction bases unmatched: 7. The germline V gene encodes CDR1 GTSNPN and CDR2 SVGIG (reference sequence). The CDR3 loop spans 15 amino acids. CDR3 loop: CAWSADLQGNQPQHF. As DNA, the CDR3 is TGTGCCTGGAGTGCCGATCTACAGGGGAATCAGCCCCAGCATTTT.

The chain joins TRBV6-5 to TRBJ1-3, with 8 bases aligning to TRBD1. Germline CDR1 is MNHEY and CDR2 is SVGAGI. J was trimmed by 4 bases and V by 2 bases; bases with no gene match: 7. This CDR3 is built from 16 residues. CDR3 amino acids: CASSYGQGAIGNTIYF. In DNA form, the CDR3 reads TGTGCCAGCAGTTACGGGCAGGGGGCGATCGGAAACACCATATATTTT.